This TCR beta chain was obtained from a study of T cell responses to AZD1222 COVID-19 vaccine. The overall study: Recipients boosted at about 4 weeks or about 12 weeks are pooled.

Sequencing was performed with immunoSEQ multiplex PCR; in TCRdb, only in-frame clones are kept and a portion is missing. Found here are roughly 120,000 clones, approximately 89% of them singletons; the top ten hold 4% to 5.5%. The germline V gene has CDR1 SGHRS and CDR2 YFSETQ. The junction had 6 bases not matched to a gene; V was cut back by 6 bases and J by 1 base. The CDR3 runs to 14 residues. Notes on the study in general: A mostly white British donor set with more females was recruited, and clonal diversity was possibly underestimated.

Concerning this clone: As yet, its antigen is unknown.

This clonotype was obtained from an adult in good health. Sample: peripheral blood, taken on day 0 of AZD1222 vaccination. The chain is built from TRBV5-1 and TRBJ1-2, with 7 bases lining up with TRBD1. CDR3 DNA sequence: TGCGCCAGCAACCGACAGGGACTTAACTATGGCTACACCTTC. This gives the protein CASNRQGLNYGYTF.